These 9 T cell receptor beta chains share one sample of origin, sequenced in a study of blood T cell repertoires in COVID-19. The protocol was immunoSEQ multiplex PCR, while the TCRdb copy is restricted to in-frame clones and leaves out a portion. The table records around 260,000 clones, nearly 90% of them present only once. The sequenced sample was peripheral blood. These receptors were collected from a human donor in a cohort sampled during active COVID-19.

CDR3: CSATDKGSGELFF. CDR3 bases: TGCAGTGCTACTGATAAGGGGTCCGGGGAGCTGTTTTTT. This chain links TRBV20-1 with TRBJ2-2, with a tentative D call TRBD1 (5 bases). The CDR3 length is 13 residues. Germline V gives CDR1 DFQATT, CDR2 SNEGSKA (reference sequence). Deletions cut 4 bases from V and 6 bases from J, with 12 bases between.

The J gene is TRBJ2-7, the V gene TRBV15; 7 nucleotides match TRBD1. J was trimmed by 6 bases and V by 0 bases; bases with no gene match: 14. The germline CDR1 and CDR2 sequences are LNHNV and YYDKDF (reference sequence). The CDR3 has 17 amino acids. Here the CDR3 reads CATSRDLSRTGQGEQYF. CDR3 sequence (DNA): TGTGCCACCAGCAGAGATTTGTCTCGGACAGGCCAGGGCGAGCAGTACTTC.

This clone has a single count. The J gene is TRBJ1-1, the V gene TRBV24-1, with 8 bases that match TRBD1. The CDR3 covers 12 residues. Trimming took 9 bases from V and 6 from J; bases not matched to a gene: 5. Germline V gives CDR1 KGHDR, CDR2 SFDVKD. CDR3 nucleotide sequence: TGTGCCACCCTTCAGGGGGCTGCTGAAGCTTTCTTT. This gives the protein CATLQGAAEAFF.

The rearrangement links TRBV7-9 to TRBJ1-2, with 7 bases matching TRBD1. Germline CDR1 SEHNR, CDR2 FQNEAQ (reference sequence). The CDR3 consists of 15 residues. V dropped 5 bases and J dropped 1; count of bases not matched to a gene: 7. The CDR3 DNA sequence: TGTGCCAGCAGCCTCCAGACAGGGTTTAACTATGGCTACACCTTC. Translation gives CASSLQTGFNYGYTF.

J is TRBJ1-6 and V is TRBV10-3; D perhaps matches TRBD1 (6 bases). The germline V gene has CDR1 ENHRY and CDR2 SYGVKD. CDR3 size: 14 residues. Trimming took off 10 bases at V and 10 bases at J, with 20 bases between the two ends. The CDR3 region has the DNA TGTGCCACCCAACGACGAGCAGGGGACTCACCCCTCCACTTT. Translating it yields CATQRRAGDSPLHF.

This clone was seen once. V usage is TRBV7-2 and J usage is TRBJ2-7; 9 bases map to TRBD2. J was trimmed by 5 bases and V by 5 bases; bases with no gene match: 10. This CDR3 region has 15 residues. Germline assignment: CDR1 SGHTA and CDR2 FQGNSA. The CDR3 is CASSPVAGVVNEQYF. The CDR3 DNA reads TGTGCCAGCAGCCCAGTAGCGGGAGTTGTAAACGAGCAGTACTTC.

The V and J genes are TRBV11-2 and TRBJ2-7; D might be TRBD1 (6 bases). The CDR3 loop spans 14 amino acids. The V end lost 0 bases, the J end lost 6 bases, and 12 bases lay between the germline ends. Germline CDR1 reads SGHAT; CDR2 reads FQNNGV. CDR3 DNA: TGTGCCAGCAGCTTAGATCGAGTAGGGGGCGAGCAGTACTTC. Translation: CASSLDRVGGEQYF.

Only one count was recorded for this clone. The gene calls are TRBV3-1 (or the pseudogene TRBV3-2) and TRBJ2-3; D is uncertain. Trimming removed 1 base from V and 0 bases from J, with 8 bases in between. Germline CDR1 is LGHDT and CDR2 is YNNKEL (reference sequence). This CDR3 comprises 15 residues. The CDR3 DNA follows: TGTGCCAGCAGCCAAGGCCAACTAAGCACAGATACGCAGTATTTT. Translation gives CASSQGQLSTDTQYF.

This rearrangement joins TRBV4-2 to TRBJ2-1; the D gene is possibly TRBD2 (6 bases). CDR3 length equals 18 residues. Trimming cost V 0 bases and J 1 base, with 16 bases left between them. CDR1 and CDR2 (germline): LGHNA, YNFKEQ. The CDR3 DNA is TGTGCCAGCAGCCAAGATCCGTCCCTCAGCGGGTCCTACAATGAGCAGTTCTTC. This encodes CASSQDPSLSGSYNEQFF.